One sample yielded the 12 T cell receptor beta chains listed below, sequenced in a study of blood T cells in healthy people across ages. PCR was performed a second time for 7 to 11 cycles using a sample-barcoded 5' primer and a J-beta primer mix. TCRdb recomputed calls from the 5' RACE reads with MiXCR, one row per CDR3 protein. The sample lists 750,000 to 850,000 distinct CDR3 sequences; roughly 25% were seen once. These same records also appear under a second study, on T cells of mothers and their children.

The sample consisted of blood. The receptor set was obtained from a boy between 10 and 17 years old in good health.

The chain combines TRBV15 with TRBJ2-5; no firm D call. The J call is uncertain, as TRBJ2-7 better fits the DNA end. The CDR3 is made up of 13 amino acids. Germline lookup yields CDR1 LNHNV and CDR2 YYDKDF (reference sequence). CDR3 region: CATSRVRLSEQYF. Here the CDR3 DNA reads TGTGCCACCAGCAGAGTTAGGCTTAGCGAGCAGTACTTC.

V and J are TRBV4-1 and TRBJ2-1, with 11 bases fitting TRBD2. Trimming at V came to 7 bases and at J to 7 bases, leaving 6 bases not matched to a gene. The CDR3 is made up of 14 amino acids. From germline, CDR1 is MGHRA and CDR2 YSYEKL. The CDR3 spells CASKPGLADNEQFF. In DNA, the CDR3 is TGCGCCAGCAAACCGGGACTAGCGGATAATGAGCAGTTCTTC.

This clonotype was counted between two and nine times. The chain links TRBV27 to TRBJ1-2; no definite D call. The CDR3 covers 14 residues. Trimming left V 5 bases short and J 3 bases short, with 13 bases between. CDR1 is MNHEY and CDR2 is SMNVEV in the germline V gene (reference sequence). The CDR3 DNA follows: TGTGCCAGCAGTCCCACGGGAGGCGACTATGGCTACACCTTC. Translated: CASSPTGGDYGYTF.

There are many counts of this clonotype. The chain recombines TRBV20-1 with TRBJ1-4; D is uncertain. Per germline, CDR1 DFQATT and CDR2 SNEGSKA (reference sequence). The CDR3 covers 15 residues. Between the trimmed V and J ends, which lost 3 bases and 1 base, there was a span of 12 bases. The DNA of the CDR3 is TGCAGTGCTAGTTCCGGGAGAGGAACTAATGAAAAACTGTTTTTT. Its translation is CSASSGRGTNEKLFF.

This clonotype has a handful of counts. The J gene is TRBJ2-3, the V gene TRBV4-3; a weak D match, TRBD1 (5 bases). Germline V gene sequence: CDR1 LGHNA, CDR2 YSLEER. Trimming took 0 bases from V and 0 from J, leaving 13 bases between them. This CDR3 spans 17 amino acids. The CDR3 reads CASSQETAGFSTDTQYF. CDR3 nucleotides: TGCGCCAGCAGCCAAGAAACCGCAGGGTTTAGCACAGATACGCAGTATTTT.

This chain connects TRBV29-1 to TRBJ2-1, with TRBD1 identical over 8 bases. With V trimmed by 6 bases and J by 4 bases, 11 bases remained unmatched. This CDR3 region has 15 residues. Germline V gene sequence: CDR1 SQVTM, CDR2 ANQGSEA. For the CDR3, the DNA is TGCAGCGTCGTCGCCGGGACAGGCAAGTACAATGAGCAGTTCTTC. It encodes CSVVAGTGKYNEQFF.

This clonotype was observed a single time. The V and J genes are TRBV4-1 and TRBJ2-7, with 12 nucleotides matching TRBD2. The assigned J gene may be wrong: the sequence end matches TRBJ2-1 better. This CDR3 comprises 17 residues. Germline lookup yields CDR1 MGHRA and CDR2 YSYEKL. The CDR3 DNA follows: TGCGCCAGCAGCCAAGAGAGGAGCGGACTAGCGGGAAAAGAGCAGTTCTTC. Translation: CASSQERSGLAGKEQFF.

This clonotype appeared a few times. The V gene is TRBV14, the J gene TRBJ2-1; 10 bases are a match to TRBD2. V lost 0 bases to trimming and J lost 2 bases; unmatched junction nucleotides: 16. The germline gives CDR1 SGHDN, CDR2 FVKESK. CDR3 size: 21 residues. CDR3 nucleotide sequence: TGTGCCAGCAGCCAAGATCATGCGGCGAGGGGACTAGCGTCTCCCTACAATGAGCAGTTCTTC. Translation: CASSQDHAARGLASPYNEQFF.

As DNA, the CDR3 is TGTGCCAGCAGCCTCAGTCCGGGACAAAGAACTCAGTATTTT. This translates into CASSLSPGQRTQYF. This chain joins TRBV27 and TRBJ2-3, with TRBD1 as a possible D gene (6 bases). There are 14 residues in the CDR3. Germline-derived CDR1 and CDR2 are MNHEY and SMNVEV (reference sequence). V shed 6 bases and J shed 12 bases, with 22 bases lying between them.

V and J are TRBV4-1 and TRBJ2-5, with D possibly matching TRBD2 (5 bases). CDR1 and CDR2 (germline): MGHRA, YSYEKL. Trimming removed 1 base from V and 2 bases from J, with 11 bases in between. CDR3 size: 15 residues. The CDR3 region is CASSQAAPGQETQYF. CDR3 coding DNA: TGCGCCAGCAGCCAAGCGGCCCCGGGGCAAGAGACCCAGTACTTC.

The chain employs TRBV27 and TRBJ2-1; D assignment may be TRBD1 or TRBD2 (6 bases each). V was pared by 7 bases and J by 8 bases, with 15 bases between. Germline V CDR1 and CDR2: MNHEY, SMNVEV (reference sequence). The CDR3 is 13 amino acids. CDR3 nucleotides: TGTGCCAGCAAACGGGGGCTATTCTATGAGCAGTTCTTC. Its protein product is CASKRGLFYEQFF.

The table lists this clonotype with a few counts. The chain is built from TRBV27 and TRBJ2-7; no firm D call. Germline-derived CDR1 and CDR2 are MNHEY and SMNVEV (reference sequence). Trimming shortened V by 7 bases and J by 1 base, and 17 bases separated the two germline ends. This CDR3 region has 15 residues. Written as DNA, the CDR3 is TGTGCCAGCACCCTAACCGGTTTAGGTTCCTACGAGCAGTACTTC. Translation gives CASTLTGLGSYEQYF.